This paragraph reports one TCR beta chain. Its matching antigen is unknown. These data are taken from a study of cytomegalovirus exposure and HLA in healthy donors. Study-level results: Trimming of TCR beta V- and J-genes showed a link, identified in a later analysis, to a missense DCLRE1C variant. Prior analysis indicated that the majority of TCR beta V segments exhibited productivity approximately 87% or approximately 30% of the time.

Per germline, CDR1 LNHDA and CDR2 SQIVND (reference sequence). Trimming at V came to 3 bases and at J to 4 bases, leaving 4 bases not matched to a gene. This CDR3 has 16 residues. PCR was performed using 60 Vbeta and 13 Jbeta primers. Sequencing was performed with immunoSEQ multiplex PCR; in TCRdb, only in-frame clones are kept and a portion is missing. The sample has approximately 170,000 clones, around 78% seen once. This sequence joins TRBV19 and TRBJ2-6, with 9 nucleotides matching TRBD1. Sequenced sample: PBMCs. The source is a woman in her 40s in good health and CMV-seropositive. CDR3 DNA sequence: TGTGCCAGTAGTATTGGACAGGGGAACGGGGCCAACGTCCTGACTTTC. Its protein product is CASSIGQGNGANVLTF.